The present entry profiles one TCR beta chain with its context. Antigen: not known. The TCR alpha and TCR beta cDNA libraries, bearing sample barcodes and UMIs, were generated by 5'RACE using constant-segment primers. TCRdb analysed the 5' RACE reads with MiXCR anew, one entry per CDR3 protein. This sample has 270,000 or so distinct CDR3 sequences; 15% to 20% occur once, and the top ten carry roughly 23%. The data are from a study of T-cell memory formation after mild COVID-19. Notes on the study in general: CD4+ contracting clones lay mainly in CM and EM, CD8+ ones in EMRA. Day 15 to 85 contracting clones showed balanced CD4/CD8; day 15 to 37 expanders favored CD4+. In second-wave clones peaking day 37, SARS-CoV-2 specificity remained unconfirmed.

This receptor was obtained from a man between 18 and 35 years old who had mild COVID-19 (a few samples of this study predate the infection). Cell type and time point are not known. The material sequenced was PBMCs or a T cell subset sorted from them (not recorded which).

CDR3 DNA sequence: TGTGCTAGTGGTTTGCTTAGGTTCGCGGCGGGCAATCAGCCCCAGCATTTT. The encoded protein is CASGLLRFAAGNQPQHF. The J gene is TRBJ1-5, the V gene TRBV12-5; no firm D call. Per the germline V gene, CDR1 is LGHNT and CDR2 is FRNRAP. Between the trimmed V and J ends, which lost 2 bases and 2 bases, there was a span of 16 bases. CDR3 length equals 17 residues.